This T cell receptor (beta chain) appears in the sequencing data of a study of blood T cell repertoires in COVID-19. Study-wide background: T cells, B-cell-depleted T cells, or PBMCs supplied cDNA or gDNA.

The V gene lost 5 bases and the J gene lost 5 bases, with 19 bases spanning the gap. CDR1 is MDHEN, CDR2 SYDVKM, per germline. The CDR3 consists of 16 residues. Measured with immunoSEQ multiplex PCR; TCRdb has only the in-frame clones, and not every one. Of 250,000 or so clones listed, around 90% are singletons. Sequences were obtained from PBMCs or T cells enriched from blood (not recorded which). The chain couples TRBV28 to TRBJ2-1; no clear D. The clonotype was recovered from a woman between 25 and 40 years old who had been exposed to COVID-19. In DNA form, the CDR3 reads TGTGCCAGCAGTCCCCCAAGCGCCCTAGGCGACAATGAGCAGTTCTTC. Encoded protein: CASSPPSALGDNEQFF.